Listed here are 5 T cell receptor beta chains from one sample, sequenced in a study of OX40 agonist ivuxolimab in advanced cancers. Produced via immunoSEQ multiplex PCR; TCRdb's table is partial and in-frame only. This sample carries under 70,000 clones, approximately 92% of them seen once, and the ten largest clones take 10% to 11%. The sample consisted of CD4+ or CD8+ T cells sorted from blood, taken in a trial of the OX40 agonist ivuxolimab. The receptors were gathered from an adult with an advanced solid tumor such as melanoma, head and neck, liver or kidney cancer.

The chain links TRBV7-6 to TRBJ2-1; unclear D gene. Germline V gene lookup returns CDR1 SGHVS and CDR2 FNYEAQ. The CDR3 spans 13 residues. The V end was cut by 1 base, the J end by 9 bases, with 10 bases between. CDR3 bases: TGTGCCAGCAGCTTAGTGACGGATTCTGAGCAGTTCTTC. Translated: CASSLVTDSEQFF.

V is TRBV11-3 and J is TRBJ2-3, with 7 bases that match TRBD1. The V segment lost 5 bases and the J segment 2 bases; nucleotides outside the gene matches: 4. Germline V CDR1 and CDR2: SGHNT, YENEEA. The CDR3 has 14 amino acids. Written as DNA, the CDR3 is TGTGCCAGCAGCAGACAGGGATACACAGATACGCAGTATTTT. It specifies CASSRQGYTDTQYF.

The chain is built from TRBV27 and TRBJ2-3; perhaps D is TRBD1 or TRBD2 (5 bases each). There are 15 residues in the CDR3. The V gene's germline CDR1 is MNHEY and CDR2 SMNVEV (reference sequence). V lost 7 bases and J 0 bases, leaving 14 bases between the germline ends. The CDR3 sequence is CASIHRDASTDTQYF. The CDR3 DNA sequence: TGTGCCAGCATCCACCGGGACGCAAGCACAGATACGCAGTATTTT.

With respect to this clone: At one end the junction does not follow the germline gene, possibly because of a read error. This chain connects TRBV5-8 to TRBJ2-5; maybe TRBD1 (6 bases). This CDR3 has 15 residues. Germline values: CDR1 SGHTS, CDR2 YDEGEE. The CDR3 protein is CASSLGRGIQETQYF. The DNA of the CDR3 is TGTGCCAGCAGTTTGGGCAGGGGCATTCAAGAGACCCAGTACTTC.

This sequence joins TRBV4-1 and TRBJ1-6; tentatively, D is TRBD1 (6 bases). The V and J ends lost 5 bases and 7 bases respectively, with 15 bases between them. The germline CDR1 and CDR2 sequences are MGHRA and YSYEKL. The length of the CDR3 is 15 residues. CDR3 amino acids: CASSSWTAPNSPLHF. In nucleotides, the CDR3 is TGCGCCAGCAGCTCGTGGACAGCACCAAATTCACCCCTCCACTTT.